The sample holds many counts of the clone carrying this TCR beta chain. What it binds is not known. V gave up 2 bases and J gave up 3 bases; unmatched junction bases: 4. Looked up from germline, CDR1 is SGHRS and CDR2 is YFSETQ. CDR3 size: 14 residues. This entry belongs to a study of T cells after yellow fever vaccination. The overall study: Preparing low-cell-number fractions relied on SMART-Seq v4 Ultra Low Input. Study observations and caveats: Abundant bulk-population clonotypes could contaminate the FACS-sorted repertoires. Peaking on day 5 versus 15, the secondary response was faster but weaker.

In making TCR cDNA, 5'RACE template switching added a universal primer site and UMIs to it. TCRdb redid the calling of the 5' RACE reads with MiXCR, one entry per CDR3 protein. Of fewer than 350,000 distinct CDR3 sequences listed, 3.5% to 4.5% are singletons. This TCR was sampled from a man younger than 35 who received the YFV17D yellow fever vaccine. J is TRBJ2-5 and V is TRBV5-1, with 7 nucleotides matching TRBD1. The source material was PBMCs, sampled 15 days after the yellow fever booster vaccination. Written as DNA, the CDR3 is TGCGCCAGCAGCTTCTCCGGGACAGAAGAGACCCAGTACTTC. Translated, it gives CASSFSGTEETQYF.